This TCR beta chain stems from a study of Graves' ophthalmopathy and Graves' hyperthyroidism. In germline, CDR1 is DFQATT, CDR2 SNEGSKA (reference sequence). CDR3 length: 13 residues. Deletions cut 6 bases from V and 1 base from J, with 10 bases between. The sequenced template was RNA, covering the TCR beta CDR3 region. An initial RT-PCR round employing HTBI primers preceded a second-round multiplex PCR. One entry per CDR3 protein, called by TCRdb with MiXCR from the multiplex PCR reads. The sample has more than 1,000,000 distinct CDR3 sequences, about 36% seen once. The V gene is TRBV20-1, the J gene TRBJ1-5; the D gene is possibly TRBD1 (5 bases). The sequence derives from an adult man with Graves' hyperthyroidism. Sequencing used peripheral blood or thyroid tissue (not recorded which). CDR3 residues: CSAYRDSNQPQHF. The CDR3 nucleotides are TGCAGTGCCTACCGGGACAGCAATCAGCCCCAGCATTTT.